This TCR beta chain was recorded in a study of control samples from healthy donors and cancer patients. In germline, CDR1 is SGHTA, CDR2 FQGNSA. V lost 1 base, J lost 3 bases, and 3 bases stayed unmatched. CDR3 length: 14 amino acids. Some clones are missing from TCRdb's copy, which holds only in-frame ones; the method was immunoSEQ multiplex PCR. The sample lists 100,000 or so clones; about 89% were seen once. Sequencing was done on a sample of blood. This chain uses TRBV7-2 with TRBJ2-7; 7 bases are a match to TRBD1. This receptor was taken from a woman in her twenties or thirties in good health. The CDR3 bases are TGTGCCAGCAGCTTAGGGGACAGCCGCTACGAGCAGTACTTC. The encoded protein is CASSLGDSRYEQYF.